These 22 T cell receptor beta chains came from one sample sequenced in a study of blood T cell repertoires in COVID-19 (dated by TCRdb to about 2020). The library was prepared using the immunoSEQ multiplex PCR assay. The table was pulled from immuneACCESS by TCRdb, which kept in-frame rearrangements only. Such tables lose some clones; where checked, under half of the loss comes from unresolved V genes, and the rest has no known cause. This sample gives over 90,000 clones in total; more than 70% of them show up just once. Together, the top ten hold approximately 17% of the sample. The material sequenced was peripheral blood. The receptors stem from a woman of 80 years or more in a cohort sampled during active COVID-19.

The CDR3 region has the DNA TGCGCCAGCAGCCTCCCCCTAGCGGGAGTTAGCGAGCAGTACTTC. It specifies CASSLPLAGVSEQYF. The V and J genes are TRBV5-1 and TRBJ2-7, with 10 bases identical to TRBD2. The ends lost 4 bases at V and 6 bases at J; junction bases unmatched: 10. CDR1 is SGHRS and CDR2 is YFSETQ in the germline V gene. The CDR3 has 15 residues.

The chain employs TRBV5-6 and TRBJ2-7; the match to TRBD1 covers 7 bases. This CDR3 contains 13 residues. The junction had 6 bases not matched to a gene; V was cut back by 4 bases and J by 5 bases. From germline, CDR1 is SGHDT and CDR2 YYEEEE. CDR3 DNA: TGTGCCAGCAGCCTTCGACAGGGCCACGAGCAGTACTTC. It encodes CASSLRQGHEQYF.

This rearrangement joins TRBV5-1 to TRBJ1-1, with TRBD1 matching 9 bases. V shed 0 bases and J 5 bases; nucleotides not matched to a gene: 5. The CDR3 contains 15 residues. CDR1 is SGHRS, CDR2 YFSETQ, per germline. This CDR3 is CASSLGTGEGTEAFF. The CDR3 coding sequence is TGCGCCAGCAGCTTGGGGACAGGGGAGGGGACTGAAGCTTTCTTT.

The gene calls are TRBV9 and TRBJ2-7, with 7 bases lining up with TRBD2. The ends lost 4 bases at V and 5 bases at J; junction bases unmatched: 6. There are 13 residues in the CDR3. CDR1 SGDLS and CDR2 YYNGEE come from the germline V gene. The CDR3 loop reads CASSPRTRDEQYF. The CDR3, as DNA: TGTGCCAGCAGCCCTCGGACTAGAGACGAGCAGTACTTC.

The gene calls are TRBV5-1 and TRBJ2-7; TRBD1 matches 7 bases. Germline V gene lookup returns CDR1 SGHRS and CDR2 YFSETQ. Germline trimming cut 0 bases from V and 0 bases from J; bases unmatched to any gene: 3. The CDR3 is 15 amino acids. The DNA for the CDR3 is TGCGCCAGCAGCTTGGTCCCAGGGGGCTCCTACGAGCAGTACTTC. Residues: CASSLVPGGSYEQYF.

V and J are TRBV5-1 and TRBJ1-1; 10 bases map to TRBD1. J lost 5 bases, V lost 1 base, and 17 bases had no gene match. This CDR3 region has 19 residues. The germline V gene has CDR1 SGHRS and CDR2 YFSETQ. The CDR3, as DNA: TGCGCCAGCAGCTTGTTTTTCGGGTGGGGGACAGGGGTAGGAACTGAAGCTTTCTTT. Translated, it gives CASSLFFGWGTGVGTEAFF.

The rearrangement links TRBV19 to TRBJ2-7, with D possibly TRBD1 on 5 matching bases. Germline V gives CDR1 LNHDA, CDR2 SQIVND (reference sequence). The CDR3 length is 15 residues. Deletions cut 3 bases from V and 2 bases from J, with 14 bases between. The chain's CDR3 is CASSIAAGSAYEQYF. CDR3 sequence (DNA): TGTGCCAGTAGTATCGCCGCAGGGTCTGCCTACGAGCAGTACTTC.

The chain recombines TRBV6-5 with TRBJ1-1; a weak D match, TRBD1 (5 bases). Deletions cut 0 bases from V and 4 bases from J, with 12 bases between. CDR1 is MNHEY, CDR2 SVGAGI, per germline. The CDR3 extends over 15 amino acids. CDR3 amino acids: CASSYSSSGGTEAFF. CDR3 nucleotides: TGTGCCAGCAGTTACTCGAGTTCCGGGGGCACTGAAGCTTTCTTT.

The chain links TRBV7-6 to TRBJ2-2; TRBD1 aligns across 8 bases. Trimming took 2 bases from V and 3 from J; bases not matched to a gene: 5. The CDR3 has 16 amino acids. Germline V lookup: CDR1 SGHVS, CDR2 FNYEAQ. The CDR3 DNA follows: TGTGCCAGCAGCTTAAGGCAGGGGGCAGACACCGGGGAGCTGTTTTTT. Its translation is CASSLRQGADTGELFF.

The chain is built from TRBV25-1 and TRBJ1-4; 9 bases agree with TRBD1. The germline gives CDR1 MGHDK, CDR2 SYGVNS. CDR3 length: 16 amino acids. After removal of 4 bases from V and 5 bases from J, the junction contained 8 bases not matched to a gene. The CDR3 sequence: CASSVPGQGRNEKLFF. In nucleotides, the CDR3 is TGTGCCAGCAGTGTTCCGGGACAGGGTAGAAATGAAAAACTGTTTTTT. Looking up the rest from reference TRBV25-1 and TRBJ1-4 gives the full variable domain: EADIYQTPRYLVIGTGKKITLECSQTMGHDKMYWYQQDPGMELHLIHYSYGVNSTEKGDLSSESTVSRIRTEHFPLTLESARPSHTSQYLCASSVPGQGRNEKLFFGSGTQLSVL.

The V and J genes are TRBV29-1 and TRBJ2-5, with a tentative D call TRBD2 (6 bases). Deletions cut 3 bases from V and 5 bases from J, with 19 bases between. The CDR3 covers 15 residues. Looked up from germline, CDR1 is SQVTM and CDR2 is ANQGSEA. This CDR3 is CSVEIGSGRWETQYF. CDR3 nucleotides: TGCAGCGTTGAGATTGGTAGCGGAAGATGGGAGACCCAGTACTTC.

CDR3 sequence (DNA): TGTGCCAGCAGCACGGGGCGGGGAGAGTATGGCTACACCTTC. Its protein product is CASSTGRGEYGYTF. V usage is TRBV7-9 and J usage is TRBJ1-2; a weak D match, TRBD1 (5 bases). Between the trimmed V and J ends, which lost 5 bases and 5 bases, there was a span of 15 bases. The CDR3 has 14 amino acids. CDR1 and CDR2 from the germline V gene are SEHNR and FQNEAQ (reference sequence).

The genes are TRBV5-1 and TRBJ2-5, with a possible D match to TRBD2 (5 bases). Germline V gene sequence: CDR1 SGHRS, CDR2 YFSETQ. The CDR3 spans 13 residues. V shed 7 bases and J shed 0 bases, with 10 bases lying between them. This CDR3 reads CASETGYQETQYF. CDR3 coding DNA: TGCGCCAGCGAAACGGGGTACCAAGAGACCCAGTACTTC.

The rearrangement joins TRBV19 to TRBJ2-1, with TRBD1 matching 8 bases. V shed 1 base and J 4 bases; nucleotides not matched to a gene: 6. The CDR3 is 16 amino acids. CDR1 is LNHDA and CDR2 is SQIVND in the germline V gene (reference sequence). The CDR3 coding sequence is TGTGCCAGTAGTATAGGGGCACAGGGGGGATACAATGAGCAGTTCTTC. This codes for CASSIGAQGGYNEQFF.

This chain connects TRBV5-1 to TRBJ1-4; 10 bases match TRBD1. Looked up from germline, CDR1 is SGHRS and CDR2 is YFSETQ. The V gene end was trimmed by 6 bases and the J gene end by 5 bases; junction bases not matched to a gene: 7. The CDR3 consists of 15 residues. DNA of the CDR3: TGCGCCAGCACCCGGGTGGGACAGGGGAATGAAAAACTGTTTTTT. This gives the protein CASTRVGQGNEKLFF.

The gene calls are TRBV19 and TRBJ1-3; 8 bases map to TRBD1. Germline CDR1 and CDR2: LNHDA and SQIVND (reference sequence). V shed 9 bases and J 0 bases; nucleotides not matched to a gene: 13. The CDR3 covers 17 residues. The CDR3 reads CASAFGTGASSGNTIYF. The CDR3 bases are TGTGCCAGCGCCTTCGGGACAGGTGCCAGCTCTGGAAACACCATATATTTT. Drawing the rest from reference TRBV19 and TRBJ1-3, the complete variable domain is DGGITQSPKYLFRKEGQNVTLSCEQNLNHDAMYWYRQDPGQGLRLIYYSQIVNDFQKGDIAEGYSVSREKKESFPLTVTSAQKNPTAFYLCASAFGTGASSGNTIYFGEGSWLTVV.

This sequence joins TRBV28 and TRBJ1-2; 7 bases are shared with TRBD1. With V trimmed by 8 bases and J by 4 bases, 10 bases remained unmatched. This CDR3 has 14 amino acids. Germline loops: CDR1 MDHEN, CDR2 SYDVKM. The CDR3 sequence: CASQLRGPGYGYTF. The CDR3 DNA follows: TGTGCCAGCCAACTGAGGGGGCCGGGCTATGGCTACACCTTC.

V usage is TRBV7-2 and J usage is TRBJ2-7; a possible D gene is TRBD1 (5 bases). Germline V CDR1 and CDR2: SGHTA, FQGNSA. V was shortened by 2 bases and J by 2 bases, with 10 bases between the two germline ends. There are 14 residues in the CDR3. The CDR3 loop reads CASSLQRGTYEQYF. The CDR3 DNA reads TGTGCCAGCAGCTTACAAAGGGGAACCTACGAGCAGTACTTC.

The chain uses TRBV5-1 and TRBJ2-3; no clear D gene. Trimming left V 4 bases short and J 2 bases short, with 11 bases between. The germline gives CDR1 SGHRS, CDR2 YFSETQ. The CDR3 runs to 14 residues. The chain's CDR3 is CASSLEIDTDTQYF. The CDR3, as DNA: TGCGCCAGCAGCCTAGAGATCGACACAGATACGCAGTATTTT.

The J gene is TRBJ1-2, the V gene TRBV27; no reliable D call. This CDR3 has 13 amino acids. V was shortened by 4 bases and J by 4 bases, with 10 bases between the two germline ends. CDR1 and CDR2 (germline): MNHEY, SMNVEV (reference sequence). The CDR3 here is CASSSSYGYGYTF. The CDR3 bases are TGTGCCAGCAGTTCCTCATACGGCTATGGCTACACCTTC.

The chain uses TRBV19 and TRBJ2-5; 12 nucleotides align to TRBD2. Germline V gene sequence: CDR1 LNHDA, CDR2 SQIVND (reference sequence). Germline trimming cut 6 bases from V and 2 bases from J; bases unmatched to any gene: 4. CDR3 length equals 15 residues. In DNA form, the CDR3 reads TGTGCCAGTAGAAGGACTAGCGGGGCTCAAGAGACCCAGTACTTC. This encodes CASRRTSGAQETQYF.

This clone was counted only a few times. This chain uses TRBV5-1 with TRBJ2-7; D is undetermined. The V gene lost 5 bases and the J gene lost 5 bases, with 14 bases spanning the gap. This CDR3 is 13 amino acids long. Germline CDR1 SGHRS, CDR2 YFSETQ. The CDR3 here is CASSSAVLDEQYF. The DNA of the CDR3 is TGCGCCAGCAGTTCTGCGGTCCTCGACGAGCAGTACTTC.